Given below is one T cell receptor beta chain in context. Some clones are missing from TCRdb's copy, which holds only in-frame ones; the method was immunoSEQ multiplex PCR. Of under 90,000 clones in the sample, 92% were seen once. The sample is drawn from a study of T cell changes during pregnancy in multiple sclerosis. V shed 1 base and J 4 bases; nucleotides not matched to a gene: 7. Germline assignment: CDR1 SGHDN and CDR2 FVKESK. This CDR3 spans 15 amino acids. The specimen was peripheral blood, collected in the second trimester of pregnancy. V usage is TRBV14 and J usage is TRBJ2-7; 7 positions match TRBD1. The origin of this receptor is a female donor in good health, enrolled as a control in a pregnancy study. The CDR3 region is CASSQGDSWGYEQYF. In DNA, the CDR3 is TGTGCCAGCAGCCAAGGGGACAGCTGGGGGTACGAGCAGTACTTC.